This TCR beta chain was observed in a study of radiation and T cells in renal cell carcinoma. Study-wide results and limits: From baseline, blood top tumor clonotypes peaked at 2 weeks post-radiation.

The protocol was immunoSEQ multiplex PCR, while the TCRdb copy is restricted to in-frame clones and leaves out a portion. This sample has some 120,000 clones, with approximately 85% found just once. This clone was seen once. Its antigen is still unknown. Noted time point: blood 2 weeks post-SBRT. Sample treatment: 15 Gy SBRT to primary tumor, nephrectomy 4 weeks later. After SBRT, blood was collected at 2 and 4 weeks, plus baseline. The patient's renal cell carcinoma had clear cell pathology. This receptor was identified in a man aged 50-59 years with renal cell carcinoma. The specimen was blood, collected from a patient whose treatment included radiotherapy and nephrectomy.

The CDR3 loop is CASSLVVGTDYEQYF. The CDR3 nucleotides are TGTGCCAGCAGTTTAGTAGTGGGGACTGACTACGAGCAGTACTTC. The rearrangement joins TRBV28 to TRBJ2-7, with a tentative D call TRBD2 (6 bases). This CDR3 has 15 residues. Trimming took off 2 bases at V and 3 bases at J, with 14 bases between the two ends. The V gene's germline CDR1 is MDHEN and CDR2 SYDVKM.